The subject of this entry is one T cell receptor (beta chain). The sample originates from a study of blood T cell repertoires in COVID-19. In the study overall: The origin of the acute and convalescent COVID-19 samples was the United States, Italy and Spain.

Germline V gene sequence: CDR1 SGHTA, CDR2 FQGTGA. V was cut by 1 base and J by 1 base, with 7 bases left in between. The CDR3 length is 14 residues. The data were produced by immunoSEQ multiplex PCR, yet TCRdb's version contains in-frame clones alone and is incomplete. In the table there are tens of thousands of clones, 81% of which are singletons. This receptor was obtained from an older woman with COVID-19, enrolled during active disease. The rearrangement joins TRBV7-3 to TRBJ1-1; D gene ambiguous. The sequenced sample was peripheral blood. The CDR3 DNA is TGTGCCAGCAGCTTAAACGGAGCGAACACTGAAGCTTTCTTT. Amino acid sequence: CASSLNGANTEAFF.